The 21 T cell receptor beta chains reported below all come from one sample, sequenced in a study of blood T cells in healthy people across ages. Primers used in a second PCR of roughly 7 to 12 cycles were a sample-barcoded 5' primer and a J-beta primer mix. TCRdb fed the 5' RACE reads into MiXCR, producing one record per CDR3 protein. The sample shows about 1,500,000 distinct CDR3 sequences, 42% of them seen only once. What was sequenced was blood. The receptors stem from a woman aged 18-30 years in good health.

The J gene is TRBJ2-7, the V gene TRBV27; 7 bases match TRBD1. The V gene's germline CDR1 is MNHEY and CDR2 SMNVEV (reference sequence). J lost 6 bases, V lost 5 bases, and 10 bases had no gene match. This CDR3 spans 14 amino acids. The CDR3 here is CASSVGPRGSEQYF. CDR3 DNA: TGTGCCAGCAGTGTAGGCCCCAGGGGGTCCGAGCAGTACTTC.

Only a few counts were recorded for this clonotype. The chain joins TRBV2 to TRBJ1-2; D possibly corresponds to TRBD1 (5 bases). The V end was cut by 4 bases, the J end by 6 bases, with 15 bases between. Germline CDR1 SNHLY, CDR2 FYNNEI. The CDR3 consists of 14 residues. The CDR3 bases are TGTGCCAGCAGTGGAGACAGTTTCCTCAATGGCTACACCTTC. The encoded protein is CASSGDSFLNGYTF.

This clonotype has only one observation. The CDR3 coding sequence is TGTGCCAGCGGACTGACTAGCGCCTCCTACGAGCAGTACTTC. Residues: CASGLTSASYEQYF. The V and J genes are TRBV5-8 and TRBJ2-7; TRBD2 agrees at 8 bases. The CDR3 loop spans 14 amino acids. Germline-derived CDR1 and CDR2 are SGHTS and YDEGEE. The V segment lost 7 bases and the J segment 0 bases; nucleotides outside the gene matches: 6.

The chain joins TRBV4-1 to TRBJ1-1; D gene unclear. V was clipped by 3 bases and J by 6 bases, with 29 bases between them. Germline loops: CDR1 MGHRA, CDR2 YSYEKL. There are 19 residues in the CDR3. The CDR3 sequence is CASSQTPLQTGAPGAEAFF. Here the CDR3 DNA reads TGCGCCAGCAGCCAGACCCCACTCCAGACCGGAGCACCTGGAGCTGAAGCTTTCTTT.

The chain couples TRBV3-1 to TRBJ2-7; 10 nucleotides agree with TRBD2. The CDR3 spans 13 residues. Germline values: CDR1 LGHDT, CDR2 YNNKEL (reference sequence). Trimming removed 2 bases from V and 7 bases from J; junction bases left unmatched: 2. CDR3 sequence (DNA): TGTGCCAGCAGCCAACTAGCGGGGGCTGAGCAGTACTTC. Translation: CASSQLAGAEQYF.

This clonotype was detected ten times or more. The chain employs TRBV12-3 or TRBV12-4 and TRBJ2-7, with 9 bases matching TRBD1. The CDR3 contains 14 residues. Trimming took 2 bases from V and 4 from J; bases not matched to a gene: 3. CDR3: CASSLPGQGYEQYF. CDR3 nucleotide sequence: TGTGCCAGCAGTTTACCGGGACAGGGATACGAGCAGTACTTC.

This sequence joins TRBV6-6 and TRBJ1-5; 7 nucleotides agree with TRBD1. The CDR3 runs to 14 residues. J was trimmed by 9 bases and V by 6 bases; bases with no gene match: 11. Germline loops: CDR1 MNHNY, CDR2 SVGAGI (reference sequence). The CDR3 bases are TGTGCCAGCAGAGAAACAGGGGAGGGAGGGCCCCAGCATTTT. Encoded protein: CASRETGEGGPQHF.

CDR3 sequence: CASSLEGSGKFF. The CDR3 DNA reads as TGCGCCAGCAGCTTGGAGGGTAGCGGGAAGTTCTTC. This chain joins TRBV5-1 and TRBJ2-1; TRBD2 matches at 8 bases. The V and J ends lost 0 bases and 14 bases, in that order; junction bases with no gene match: 4. Germline CDR1 and CDR2: SGHRS and YFSETQ. The CDR3 contains 12 residues.

The sample holds a few counts of this clonotype. The V and J genes are TRBV7-8 and TRBJ2-7; 7 bases fit TRBD1. V was pared by 4 bases and J by 0 bases, with 6 bases of the junction left unmatched. The V gene's germline CDR1 is SGHVS and CDR2 FQNEAQ. This CDR3 has 15 residues. The CDR3 DNA reads TGTGCCAGCAGCTATACGACAGGGAGCTCCTACGAGCAGTACTTC. This gives the protein CASSYTTGSSYEQYF.

This clonotype was seen just once. The chain carries TRBV10-3 and TRBJ1-1; no reliable D call. Trimming took off 3 bases at V and 5 bases at J, with 22 bases between the two ends. The CDR3 extends over 17 amino acids. Germline V gives CDR1 ENHRY, CDR2 SYGVKD. The CDR3 DNA is TGTGCCATCAGTGATACACTAGCGGGAGAGGCAAGAACTGAAGCTTTCTTT. Protein sequence: CAISDTLAGEARTEAFF.

This clonotype was seen a few times. The chain has TRBV7-9 and TRBJ2-7; 14 nucleotides match TRBD2. The CDR3 runs 17 residues. The germline CDR1 and CDR2 sequences are SEHNR and FQNEAQ (reference sequence). The trim removed 3 bases at V and 4 bases at J, leaving 8 bases unmatched. CDR3 amino acids: CASSLGSGTSGRYEQYF. The CDR3 nucleotides read TGTGCCAGCAGCTTGGGTTCCGGGACTAGCGGGAGATACGAGCAGTACTTC.

The chain employs TRBV27 and TRBJ1-1, with D perhaps TRBD1 (6 bases). Trimming took 2 bases from V and 6 from J, leaving 13 bases between them. The CDR3 has 14 amino acids. CDR1 MNHEY and CDR2 SMNVEV come from the germline V gene (reference sequence). CDR3 nucleotide sequence: TGTGCCAGCAGTTTAGGTTTTAAGGGGGCTGAAGCTTTCTTT. It encodes CASSLGFKGAEAFF.

This clonotype was seen a few times. CDR3 protein: CSASGTEPLYGYTF. CDR3 sequence (DNA): TGCAGTGCGTCCGGGACAGAACCTCTCTATGGCTACACCTTC. V and J are TRBV20-1 and TRBJ1-2, with 7 nucleotides matching TRBD1. V shed 6 bases and J 4 bases; nucleotides not matched to a gene: 11. Germline lookup yields CDR1 DFQATT and CDR2 SNEGSKA (reference sequence). The CDR3 loop spans 14 amino acids.

This chain connects TRBV9 to TRBJ2-3; D gene uncertain. The V and J ends lost 3 bases and 2 bases respectively, with 13 bases between them. Per the germline V gene, CDR1 is SGDLS and CDR2 is YYNGEE. This CDR3 is 15 amino acids long. The CDR3 DNA sequence: TGTGCCAGCAGCGCGTCTTGGGTTCCCACAGATACGCAGTATTTT. It encodes CASSASWVPTDTQYF.

The chain recombines TRBV20-1 with TRBJ1-6, with 9 positions matching TRBD1. This CDR3 is 15 amino acids long. V was clipped by 5 bases and J by 8 bases; unmatched bases: 10. CDR1 and CDR2 (germline): DFQATT, SNEGSKA (reference sequence). The CDR3 sequence: CSAPRDRGFDSPLHF. The CDR3 bases are TGCAGTGCTCCGAGAGACAGGGGGTTCGATTCACCCCTCCACTTT.

V is TRBV5-1 and J is TRBJ1-4, with unresolved D. V shed 2 bases and J shed 5 bases, with 10 bases lying between them. The CDR3 loop spans 14 amino acids. Germline values: CDR1 SGHRS, CDR2 YFSETQ. The CDR3 spells CASSLTDTNEKLFF. The CDR3 DNA reads TGCGCCAGCAGCTTAACCGACACGAATGAAAAACTGTTTTTT.

This chain connects TRBV9 to TRBJ1-6; tentatively, D is TRBD1 (6 bases). This CDR3 spans 16 amino acids. Trimming took off 8 bases at V and 9 bases at J, with 24 bases between the two ends. Germline CDR1 SGDLS, CDR2 YYNGEE. In DNA form, the CDR3 reads TGTGCCAGTAGCTTAGGACCGCCAGGGGTCGGTTCACCCCTCCACTTT. This encodes CASSLGPPGVGSPLHF.

Note on this clonotype: At one of its ends the junction is not consistent with the germline gene, which may arise from a read error. This rearrangement joins TRBV7-9 to TRBJ2-6; D is perhaps TRBD2 (5 bases). The CDR3 is 15 residues long. Germline loops: CDR1 SEHNR, CDR2 FQNEAQ (reference sequence). DNA of the CDR3: TGTGCCAGCAGCCCCCGGGAATCTGAGGCCAACGTCCTGACTTTC. This sequence encodes CASSPRESEANVLTF. Supplemented by reference TRBV7-9 and TRBJ2-6, the full variable domain reads DTGVSQNPRHKITKRGQNVTFRCDPISEHNRLYWYRQTLGQGPEFLTYFQNEAQLEKSRLLSDRFSAERPKGSFSTLEIQRTEQGDSAMYLCASSPRESEANVLTFGAGSRLTVL.

A single count supports this clonotype. At one of its ends the junction is not consistent with the germline gene, which may arise from a read error. The V and J genes are TRBV6-1 and TRBJ1-6, with 8 bases matching TRBD1. Germline loops: CDR1 MNHNS, CDR2 SASEGT. CDR3 size: 17 residues. The CDR3 sequence is CASSARQGSSYNSPLDF. In nucleotides, the CDR3 is TGTGCCAGCAGTGCCCGACAGGGGAGCTCCTATAATTCACCCCTCGACTTT.

This chain connects TRBV2 to TRBJ2-7; 14 nucleotides align to TRBD2. J gave up 2 bases and V 7 bases, and 10 bases lay outside the gene matches. This CDR3 region has 17 residues. Germline CDR1 and CDR2: SNHLY and FYNNEI. The CDR3 DNA reads as TGTGCCAGCAAGCATGCGGGACTAGCGGGAGCCCCCTACGAGCAGTACTTC. Translation: CASKHAGLAGAPYEQYF.

The table lists this clonotype with a few counts. The V and J genes are TRBV20-1 and TRBJ2-7; D uncertain. V was trimmed by 1 base and J by 3 bases, leaving 13 bases between them. The CDR3 spans 14 residues. Germline values: CDR1 DFQATT, CDR2 SNEGSKA (reference sequence). As DNA, the CDR3 is TGCAGTGCTAGAGCACAGAACCTGGGCTACGAGCAGTACTTC. Protein product: CSARAQNLGYEQYF.